What follows is one T cell receptor beta chain and its context. Its antigen is still unknown. The record has no base qualities; no much larger clone is one base away. The data were taken from a study of blood T cell repertoires in COVID-19 (TCRdb year 2020). For context, the study as a whole: Collaborator samples came from the United States, Italy and Spain and covered acute and convalescent phases of COVID-19. The samples were drawn from the first 160 participants of the ongoing ImmuneRACE study and from about 1,200 subjects provided by 6 global collaborators. The repertoires were made available in a free public database intended to serve as a resource for research on the immune response to SARS-CoV-2. The prospective study material was composed of cDNA or gDNA derived from T cells, B-cell-depleted T cells, or PBMCs. Sample metadata almost always included a de-identified subject ID, COVID-19 status, age in years and sex. HLA class I and class II types, where available, came from metadata supplied by the sample provider rather than from assay-based typing. Subjects who had been exposed to COVID-19, were actively infected with it, or had recovered from it provided the deeply sampled blood TCRbeta repertoires that made up the dataset.

What the study reported, not specific to this receptor: How much clinical and demographic metadata was included differed by source and by participant, and the metadata was provided uncurated.

The immunoSEQ Assay, a bias-controlled multiplex PCR, was used to amplify TCRbeta CDR3 regions from genomic DNA. From the authors' description of their analysis: The number of nucleated cells in each sample was estimated by amplification of reference gene primers within the assay. Sequence reads were collapsed and filtered to measure the absolute abundance of every unique TCRbeta CDR3 rearrangement. For each sample, productive Simpson clonality was calculated by taking the square root of Simpson's diversity index across productive rearrangements. TCRdb mirrors the immuneACCESS table, restricted to in-frame sequences. Some clones are absent from its copies; in checked studies, under half trace to an unresolved V gene, and the reason for the others is unknown. Clonal size and the V and J genes are those of that table, whereas D and trimming came from the DNA. This sample lists over 110,000 clones; 65% to 80% were detected once. The ten largest clonotypes hold less than 2.5% of the sample.

Each collaborating institution followed its own protocols to collect whole blood in K2EDTA tubes. Collaborator samples were shipped for TCRbeta analysis as frozen whole blood, isolated PBMCs, or DNA extracted from either sample type. V and J are truncated by 5 bases and 10 bases respectively, leaving an intervening sequence of 14 bases. CDR1 and CDR2 were assigned from the germline V gene as SGHAT and FQNNGV. The CDR3 runs 12 residues from the cysteine to the phenylalanine. The retained sequence is limited to the CDR3, 36 bases, with the frame set at the first base. Recombination connected TRBV11-2 to TRBJ1-1, with no D gene named confidently. Sequenced: peripheral blood. The source is a woman aged 55-70 years with acute or convalescent COVID-19. The CDR3 protein sequence reads: CASSRGSSGAFF. The DNA sequence reads TGTGCCAGCAGCCGAGGATCGTCGGGAGCTTTCTTT.